A selection of T cell receptor beta chains follows, all from one sample in a study of T cell changes during pregnancy in multiple sclerosis. TCRdb's copy holds only in-frame clones and misses some; the assay was immunoSEQ multiplex PCR. The repertoire has some 87,000 clones, 92% of them found once; the top ten carry about 2.6%. Here the sequenced sample was peripheral blood, taken in the first trimester of pregnancy. These receptor sequences come from a female donor with multiple sclerosis, enrolled in a pregnancy study. CDR3s include the opening cysteine and the closing phenylalanine or tryptophan. D genes are given only for firm matches. Only some rows state a clone size, as once, few, many or a class for expanded clones.

size	J	V	D	CDR3	DNA
NA	TRBJ1-1	TRBV28	NA	CASRGQANTEAFF	TGTGCCAGCAGGGGGCAGGCGAACACTGAAGCTTTCTTT
NA	TRBJ2-1	TRBV15	NA	CATSKVRAYNEQFF	TGTGCCACCAGCAAAGTCAGGGCCTACAATGAGCAGTTCTTC
NA	TRBJ1-6	TRBV4-1	NA	CASSQVLRGREVNSPLHF	TGCGCCAGCAGCCAAGTCCTTCGGGGGAGGGAGGTAAATTCACCCCTCCACTTT
NA	TRBJ2-7	TRBV6-6	TRBD2	CASRVREARYEQYF	TGTGCCAGCAGGGTGCGGGAGGCTAGGTACGAGCAGTACTTC
NA	TRBJ1-5	TRBV4-2	TRBD1	CASSQVGGTGGLIGNQPQHF	TGTGCCAGCAGCCAAGTAGGAGGTACAGGGGGCCTCATAGGGAATCAGCCCCAGCATTTT
NA	TRBJ2-3	TRBV19	TRBD2	CASTGTSGIGFRTDTQYF	TGTGCCAGTACTGGGACTAGCGGGATCGGATTTCGCACAGATACGCAGTATTTT
once	TRBJ1-1	TRBV9	NA	CASSVGHSLNTEAFF	TGTGCCAGCAGCGTTGGACATAGTCTGAACACTGAAGCTTTCTTT
few	TRBJ1-2	TRBV2	NA	CASTTTGGIYGYTF	TGTGCCAGCACGACGACAGGAGGCATCTATGGCTACACCTTC
once	TRBJ2-3	TRBV27	TRBD2	CASSLSVAGGRRDTQYF	TGTGCCAGCAGTTTATCAGTCGCGGGAGGGAGGAGAGATACGCAGTATTTT
NA	TRBJ2-1	TRBV4-1	TRBD2	CASSQELAGAYNEQFF	TGCGCCAGCAGCCAAGAACTAGCGGGAGCCTACAATGAGCAGTTCTTC
NA	TRBJ1-3	TRBV6-5	NA	CASSSTGTTGNTIYF	TGTGCCAGCAGTTCCACCGGGACAACTGGAAACACCATATATTTT
few	TRBJ2-5	TRBV2	TRBD2	CASSEGTSGSRWQETQYF	TGTGCCAGCAGCGAAGGGACTAGCGGGAGTCGGTGGCAAGAGACCCAGTACTTC
NA	TRBJ2-1	TRBV11-3	TRBD1	CASSAGTGEGEQFF	TGTGCCAGCAGCGCCGGGACAGGGGAAGGTGAGCAGTTCTTC
once	TRBJ2-1	TRBV6-1	NA	CASSDGSGGEQFF	TGTGCCAGCAGTGATGGGTCTGGGGGGGAGCAGTTCTTC
once	TRBJ1-4	TRBV28	TRBD1	CASSRSTGGTNEKLFF	TGTGCCAGCAGTCGTTCTACAGGGGGAACTAATGAAAAACTGTTTTTT
NA	TRBJ1-1	TRBV2	TRBD1	CASSEPGQGRLF	TGTGCCAGCAGTGAACCGGGACAGGGACGCCTCTTT
NA	TRBJ2-3	TRBV29-1	TRBD2	CSASGRASTDTQYF	TGCAGCGCTAGCGGGAGGGCCTCCACAGATACGCAGTATTTT
NA	TRBJ2-5	TRBV6-1	TRBD1	CASSEYGTGLQETQYF	TGTGCCAGCAGTGAATACGGGACAGGCTTACAAGAGACCCAGTACTTC
NA	TRBJ2-7	TRBV28	TRBD1	CASSLLRGSSYEQYF	TGTGCCAGCAGTTTACTCAGGGGGTCGTCCTACGAGCAGTACTTC
NA	TRBJ2-2	TRBV12-5	NA	CASGLGGNTGELFF	TGTGCTAGTGGTTTGGGAGGGAACACCGGGGAGCTGTTTTTT
NA	TRBJ2-1	TRBV5-1	NA	CASRYSGEYNEQFF	TGCGCCAGCAGGTACTCGGGAGAGTACAATGAGCAGTTCTTC
NA	TRBJ2-1	TRBV6-6	NA	CASSYLVEFFF	TGTGCCAGCAGTTACCTAGTTGAATTTTTCTTC
NA	TRBJ2-3	TRBV27	TRBD2	CASRPGLVFDTQYF	TGTGCCAGCAGGCCGGGACTAGTCTTCGATACGCAGTATTTT
NA	TRBJ2-7	TRBV5-5	NA	CASSLQGYEQYF	TGTGCCAGCAGCCTCCAGGGATACGAGCAGTACTTC
NA	TRBJ2-7	TRBV7-8	TRBD1	CASSQTGVSYEQYF	TGTGCCAGCAGCCAAACAGGGGTCTCCTACGAGCAGTACTTC
NA	TRBJ2-7	TRBV19	TRBD2	CASSGLAGGPLYEQYF	TGTGCCAGTAGCGGACTAGCGGGAGGGCCGCTGTACGAGCAGTACTTC
NA	TRBJ1-2	TRBV9	TRBD1	CASSARDSYGYTF	TGTGCCAGCAGCGCCCGGGACAGCTATGGCTACACCTTC
NA	TRBJ2-1	TRBV7-2	NA	CASSSTGIGEQFF	TGTGCCAGCAGCTCTACAGGGATAGGGGAGCAGTTCTTC
NA	TRBJ2-1	TRBV6-1	TRBD1	CASSGLRQGAGNEQFF	TGTGCCAGCAGTGGTCTTCGACAGGGGGCGGGCAATGAGCAGTTCTTC
NA	TRBJ1-5	TRBV28	NA	CASRTDYQPQHF	TGTGCCAGCAGGACAGATTATCAGCCCCAGCATTTT
NA	TRBJ1-2	TRBV5-6	NA	CASSLESAEAYGYTF	TGTGCCAGCAGCTTGGAATCGGCCGAGGCCTATGGCTACACCTTC
few	TRBJ1-2	TRBV20-1	NA	CSGPGDYTF	TGCAGTGGACCCGGGGACTACACCTTC
NA	TRBJ1-3	TRBV7-2	NA	CASSTTSQREDTIYF	TGTGCCAGCAGCACGACGTCCCAGCGAGAGGACACCATATATTTT
NA	TRBJ2-5	TRBV27	NA	CASSLQGLQETQYF	TGTGCCAGCAGCCTACAGGGCCTCCAAGAGACCCAGTACTTC
NA	TRBJ2-1	TRBV27	NA	CASSLWYSSYNEQFF	TGTGCCAGCAGTTTATGGTATAGCTCCTACAATGAGCAGTTCTTC
NA	TRBJ2-1	TRBV7-9	TRBD2	CASSQTGLPYNEQFF	TGTGCCAGCAGCCAGACGGGACTACCTTACAATGAGCAGTTCTTC
NA	TRBJ2-5	TRBV11-2	TRBD2	CASSLGLAGALHKETQYF	TGTGCCAGCAGCCTTGGGCTAGCGGGAGCCCTCCATAAAGAGACCCAGTACTTC
NA	TRBJ2-5	TRBV18	NA	CASSPYIRQETQYF	TGTGCCAGCTCACCATACATCAGACAAGAGACCCAGTACTTC
NA	TRBJ1-1	TRBV5-1	NA	CASTPLGGGNTEAFF	TGCGCCAGCACCCCCCTGGGGGGTGGAAACACTGAAGCTTTCTTT
NA	TRBJ1-2	TRBV25-1	NA	CASREAGYGYTF	TGTGCCAGCAGGGAAGCGGGCTATGGCTACACCTTC
NA	TRBJ1-5	TRBV6-6	TRBD1	CASSSTGTGIYQPQHF	TGTGCCAGCAGCAGTACCGGGACAGGGATATATCAGCCCCAGCATTTT
NA	TRBJ1-1	TRBV9	NA	CASSVGGGLNTEAFF	TGTGCCAGCAGCGTAGGTGGAGGGCTCAACACTGAAGCTTTCTTT
NA	TRBJ1-2	TRBV18	TRBD1	CASSRQGDYGYTF	TGTGCCAGCTCAAGACAGGGTGACTATGGCTACACCTTC
NA	TRBJ2-1	TRBV5-4	TRBD2	CASSPYGLASYNEQFF	TGTGCCAGCAGCCCTTATGGACTAGCTTCCTACAATGAGCAGTTCTTC
NA	TRBJ2-1	TRBV6-5	NA	CASTAQGGNEQFF	TGTGCCAGCACTGCCCAGGGGGGAAATGAGCAGTTCTTC
NA	TRBJ2-3	TRBV7-2	TRBD2	CASSLVGSGSTDTQYF	TGTGCCAGCAGCTTAGTGGGTAGCGGGAGCACAGATACGCAGTATTTT
once	TRBJ2-3	TRBV6-1	NA	CASGARVGTDTQYF	TGTGCCAGCGGCGCTAGAGTGGGCACAGATACGCAGTATTTT
NA	TRBJ2-1	TRBV6-1	TRBD2	CASSELLRGSYSYNEQFF	TGTGCCAGCAGTGAACTCTTGCGCGGGAGTTACTCCTACAATGAGCAGTTCTTC
NA	TRBJ2-2	TRBV18	TRBD1	CASSPLQGIGNTGELFF	TGTGCCAGCTCACCATTACAGGGGATAGGGAACACCGGGGAGCTGTTTTTT
NA	TRBJ1-3	TRBV2	NA	CASEVSGNTIYF	TGTGCCAGCGAGGTATCTGGAAACACCATATATTTT
NA	TRBJ2-3	TRBV5-4	NA	CASSRLEAADTQYF	TGTGCCAGCAGCCGTCTAGAGGCAGCAGATACGCAGTATTTT
NA	TRBJ2-1	TRBV29-1	TRBD2	CSVGGTSASSYNEQFF	TGCAGCGTTGGAGGGACTAGCGCTTCGTCCTACAATGAGCAGTTCTTC
NA	TRBJ2-7	TRBV6-1	NA	CASSEGMTHSYEQYF	TGTGCCAGCAGTGAAGGAATGACACATTCCTACGAGCAGTACTTC
NA	TRBJ2-7	TRBV2	NA	CASTSQGTGLEQYF	TGTGCCAGCACCAGTCAGGGGACGGGGCTCGAGCAGTACTTC
NA	TRBJ2-7	TRBV7-2	TRBD1	CASSQTGSEQYF	TGTGCCAGCAGCCAGACAGGGTCCGAGCAGTACTTC
NA	TRBJ2-5	TRBV6-5	TRBD2	CASRRLAGEETQYF	TGTGCCAGCAGACGACTAGCGGGAGAGGAGACCCAGTACTTC
NA	TRBJ2-1	TRBV6-5	TRBD1	CASNGQGNLNEQFF	TGTGCCAGCAATGGACAGGGGAACCTCAATGAGCAGTTCTTC
NA	TRBJ2-7	TRBV7-9	TRBD1	CASSSDRAPYEQYF	TGTGCCAGCAGCTCCGACAGGGCCCCTTACGAGCAGTACTTC
NA	TRBJ2-3	TRBV19	NA	CASSIDSGADTQYF	TGTGCCAGTAGTATAGATAGTGGAGCAGATACGCAGTATTTT
NA	TRBJ1-1	TRBV28	NA	CASSIQNTEAFF	TGTGCCAGCAGTATCCAGAACACTGAAGCTTTCTTT